This record concerns one TCR beta chain sequence. Its specificity is unknown. This entry belongs to a study of cytomegalovirus exposure and HLA in healthy donors. Study summary: Clustering assigned 81% of the roughly 370 genotyped donors to the Caucasian-associated ancestry cluster. Whole-study findings and limits: An analysis that was carried out later associated approximately 17,000 TCR beta sequences with HLA alleles at 0.05 false discovery rate. Apparent HLA restriction characterized most CMV-associated TCR beta chains in a later analysis. Researchers counted roughly 150 TCR beta chains as cytomegalovirus-associated.

The CDR3 spans 16 residues. J lost 5 bases, V lost 5 bases, and 6 bases had no gene match. Germline V CDR1 and CDR2: MNHEY, SMNVEV (reference sequence). Researchers ran the PCR with 60 Vbeta and 13 Jbeta primers. Data came from immunoSEQ multiplex PCR; TCRdb stores just in-frame clones and leaves some out. The sample includes 60,000 to 65,000 clones, roughly 77% of them seen just once. This chain connects TRBV27 to TRBJ2-2, with TRBD1 identical over 12 bases. Sequenced: PBMCs. The TCR sequence derives from a woman aged 40 to 50 in good health and CMV-seropositive. CDR3 DNA sequence: TGTGCCAGCAGTCCCGGGACAGGGGGCCGAACCGGGGAGCTGTTTTTT. This sequence encodes CASSPGTGGRTGELFF.